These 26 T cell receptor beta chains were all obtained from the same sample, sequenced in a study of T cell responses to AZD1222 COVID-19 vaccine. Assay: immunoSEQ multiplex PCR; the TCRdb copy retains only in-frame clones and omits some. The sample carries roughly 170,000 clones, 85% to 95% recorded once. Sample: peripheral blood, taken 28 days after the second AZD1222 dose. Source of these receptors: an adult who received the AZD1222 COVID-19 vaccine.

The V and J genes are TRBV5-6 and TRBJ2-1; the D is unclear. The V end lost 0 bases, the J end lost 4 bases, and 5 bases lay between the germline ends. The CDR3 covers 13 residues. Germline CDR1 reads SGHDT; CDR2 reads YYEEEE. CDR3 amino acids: CASSLALYNEQFF. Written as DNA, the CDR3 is TGTGCCAGCAGCTTGGCCCTGTACAATGAGCAGTTCTTC.

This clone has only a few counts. The CDR3 region is CASSPPQGTYGYTF. Here the CDR3 DNA reads TGTGCCAGCAGCCCTCCACAGGGTACCTATGGCTACACCTTC. The chain uses TRBV28 and TRBJ1-2, with D perhaps TRBD1 (6 bases). Trimming took 6 bases from V and 4 from J, leaving 15 bases between them. The CDR3 is 14 amino acids. Per germline, CDR1 MDHEN and CDR2 SYDVKM.

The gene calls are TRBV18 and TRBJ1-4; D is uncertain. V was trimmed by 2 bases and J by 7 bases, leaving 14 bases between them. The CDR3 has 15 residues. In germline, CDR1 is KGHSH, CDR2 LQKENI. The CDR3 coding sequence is TGTGCCAGCTCACCAATCGAGGGAGTCAGTGAAAAACTGTTTTTT. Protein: CASSPIEGVSEKLFF.

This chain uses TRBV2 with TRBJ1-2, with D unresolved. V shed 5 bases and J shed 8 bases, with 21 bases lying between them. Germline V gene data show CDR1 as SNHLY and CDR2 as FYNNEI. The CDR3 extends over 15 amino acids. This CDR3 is CASSFPSGDWKGYTF. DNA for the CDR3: TGTGCCAGCAGTTTTCCTTCCGGAGACTGGAAGGGCTACACCTTC.

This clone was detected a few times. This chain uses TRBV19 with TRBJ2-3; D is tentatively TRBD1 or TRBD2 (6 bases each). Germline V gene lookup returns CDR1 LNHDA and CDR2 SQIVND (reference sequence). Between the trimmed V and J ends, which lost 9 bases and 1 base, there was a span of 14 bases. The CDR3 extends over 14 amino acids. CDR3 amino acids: CASGGSWGTDTQYF. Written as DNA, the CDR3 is TGTGCCAGCGGGGGCTCATGGGGCACAGATACGCAGTATTTT.

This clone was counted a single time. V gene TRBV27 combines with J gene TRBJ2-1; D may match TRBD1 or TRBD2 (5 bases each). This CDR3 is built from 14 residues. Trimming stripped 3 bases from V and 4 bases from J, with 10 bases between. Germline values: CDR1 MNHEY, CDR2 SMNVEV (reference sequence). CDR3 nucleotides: TGTGCCAGCAGTTTCGGGACCCAATACAATGAGCAGTTCTTC. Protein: CASSFGTQYNEQFF.

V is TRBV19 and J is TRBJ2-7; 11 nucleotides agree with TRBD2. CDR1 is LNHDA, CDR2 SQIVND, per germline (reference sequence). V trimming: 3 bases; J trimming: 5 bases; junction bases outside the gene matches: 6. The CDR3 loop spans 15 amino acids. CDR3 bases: TGTGCCAGTAGTATCCTAGCGGGGGGATCACACGAGCAGTACTTC. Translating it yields CASSILAGGSHEQYF.

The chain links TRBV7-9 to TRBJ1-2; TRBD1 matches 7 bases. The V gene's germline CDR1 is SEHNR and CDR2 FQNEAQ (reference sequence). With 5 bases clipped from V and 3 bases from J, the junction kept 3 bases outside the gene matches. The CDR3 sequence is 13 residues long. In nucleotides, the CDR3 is TGTGCCAGCAGCCGAGACAGGGACTATGGCTACACCTTC. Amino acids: CASSRDRDYGYTF.

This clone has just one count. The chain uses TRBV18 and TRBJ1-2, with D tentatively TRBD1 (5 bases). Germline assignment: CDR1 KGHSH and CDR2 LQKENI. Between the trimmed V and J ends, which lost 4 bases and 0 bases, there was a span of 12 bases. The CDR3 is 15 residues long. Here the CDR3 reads CASSLDSLANYGYTF. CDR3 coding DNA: TGTGCCAGCTCACTTGACAGCTTAGCTAACTATGGCTACACCTTC.

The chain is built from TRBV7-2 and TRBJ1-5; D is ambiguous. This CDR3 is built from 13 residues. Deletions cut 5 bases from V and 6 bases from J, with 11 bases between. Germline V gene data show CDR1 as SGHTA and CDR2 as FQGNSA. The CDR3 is CASSLDWGQPQHF. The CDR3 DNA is TGTGCCAGCAGCCTAGATTGGGGTCAGCCCCAGCATTTT. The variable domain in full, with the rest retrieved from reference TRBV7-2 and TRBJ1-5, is GAGVSQSPSNKVTEKGKDVELRCDPISGHTALYWYRQSLGQGLEFLIYFQGNSAPDKSGLPSDRFSAERTGGSVSTLTIQRTQQEDSAVYLCASSLDWGQPQHFGDGTRLSIL.

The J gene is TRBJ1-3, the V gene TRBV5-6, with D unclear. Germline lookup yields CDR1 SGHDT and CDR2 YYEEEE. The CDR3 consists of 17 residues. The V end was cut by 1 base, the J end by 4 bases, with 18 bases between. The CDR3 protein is CASSLFPGTTPGNTIYF. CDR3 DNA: TGTGCCAGCAGCTTGTTTCCAGGTACCACTCCGGGAAACACCATATATTTT.

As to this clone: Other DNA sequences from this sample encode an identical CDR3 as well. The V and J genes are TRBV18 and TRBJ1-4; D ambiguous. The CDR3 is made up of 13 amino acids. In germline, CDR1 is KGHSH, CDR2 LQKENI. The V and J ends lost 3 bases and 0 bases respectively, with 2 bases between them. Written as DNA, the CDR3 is TGTGCCAGCTCACCCGCAACTAATGAAAAACTGTTTTTT. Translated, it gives CASSPATNEKLFF.

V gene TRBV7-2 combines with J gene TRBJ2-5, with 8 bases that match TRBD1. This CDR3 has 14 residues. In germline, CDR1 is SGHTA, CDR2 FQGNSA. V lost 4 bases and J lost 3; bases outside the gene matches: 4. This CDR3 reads CASSSKTGEETQYF. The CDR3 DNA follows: TGTGCCAGCAGCTCGAAGACAGGGGAAGAGACCCAGTACTTC.

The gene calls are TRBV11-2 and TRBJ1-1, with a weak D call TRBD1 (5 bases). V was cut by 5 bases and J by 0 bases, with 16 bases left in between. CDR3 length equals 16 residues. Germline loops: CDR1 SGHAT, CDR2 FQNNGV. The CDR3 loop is CASSHGGGWVNTEAFF. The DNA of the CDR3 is TGTGCCAGCAGCCACGGTGGGGGGTGGGTGAACACTGAAGCTTTCTTT. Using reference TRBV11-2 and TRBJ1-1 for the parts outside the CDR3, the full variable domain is EAGVAQSPRYKIIEKRQSVAFWCNPISGHATLYWYQQILGQGPKLLIQFQNNGVVDDSQLPKDRFSAERLKGVDSTLKIQPAKLEDSAVYLCASSHGGGWVNTEAFFGQGTRLTVV.

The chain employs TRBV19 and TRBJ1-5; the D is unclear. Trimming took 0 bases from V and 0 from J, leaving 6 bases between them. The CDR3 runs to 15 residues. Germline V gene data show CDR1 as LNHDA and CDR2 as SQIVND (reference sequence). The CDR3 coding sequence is TGTGCCAGTAGTATAGATCGGGTTAGCAATCAGCCCCAGCATTTT. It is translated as CASSIDRVSNQPQHF. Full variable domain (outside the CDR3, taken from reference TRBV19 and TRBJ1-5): DGGITQSPKYLFRKEGQNVTLSCEQNLNHDAMYWYRQDPGQGLRLIYYSQIVNDFQKGDIAEGYSVSREKKESFPLTVTSAQKNPTAFYLCASSIDRVSNQPQHFGDGTRLSIL.

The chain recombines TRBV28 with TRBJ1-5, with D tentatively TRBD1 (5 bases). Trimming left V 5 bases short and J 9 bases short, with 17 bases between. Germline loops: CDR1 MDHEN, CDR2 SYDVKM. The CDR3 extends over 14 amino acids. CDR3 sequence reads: CASSRGQRGGPQHF. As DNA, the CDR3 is TGTGCCAGCAGTAGAGGGCAGAGGGGAGGGCCCCAGCATTTT.

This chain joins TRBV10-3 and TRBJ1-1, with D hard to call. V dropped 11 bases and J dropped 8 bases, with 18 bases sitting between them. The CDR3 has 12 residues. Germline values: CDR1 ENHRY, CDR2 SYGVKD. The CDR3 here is CAASSAPGEAFF. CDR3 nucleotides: TGTGCCGCGTCGTCAGCGCCCGGGGAAGCTTTCTTT.

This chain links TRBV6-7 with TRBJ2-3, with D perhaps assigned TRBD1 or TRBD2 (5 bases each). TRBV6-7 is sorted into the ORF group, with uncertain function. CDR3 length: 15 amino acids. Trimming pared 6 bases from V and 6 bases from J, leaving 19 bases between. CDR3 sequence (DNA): TGTGCCAGCAGAGATTTGGGGGTCCCGTCGGATACGCAGTATTTT. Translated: CASRDLGVPSDTQYF.

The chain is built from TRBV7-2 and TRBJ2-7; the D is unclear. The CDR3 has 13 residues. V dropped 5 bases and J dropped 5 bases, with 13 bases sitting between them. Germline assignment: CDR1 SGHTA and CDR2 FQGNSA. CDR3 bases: TGTGCCAGCAGCCCCGTTGGTTGGAACGAGCAGTACTTC. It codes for CASSPVGWNEQYF.

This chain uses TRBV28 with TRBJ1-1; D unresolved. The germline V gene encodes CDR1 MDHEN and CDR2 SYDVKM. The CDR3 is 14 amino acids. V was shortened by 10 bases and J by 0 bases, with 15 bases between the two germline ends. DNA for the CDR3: TGTGCCACCCGGCGGTTACCAATGAACACTGAAGCTTTCTTT. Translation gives CATRRLPMNTEAFF.

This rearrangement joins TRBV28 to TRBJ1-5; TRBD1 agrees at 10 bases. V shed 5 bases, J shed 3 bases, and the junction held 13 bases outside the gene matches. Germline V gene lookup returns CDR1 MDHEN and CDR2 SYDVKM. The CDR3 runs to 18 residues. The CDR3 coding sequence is TGTGCCAGCAGTCCACCCGGGGGGGGGACAGGGGCCAATCAGCCCCAGCATTTT. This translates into CASSPPGGGTGANQPQHF.

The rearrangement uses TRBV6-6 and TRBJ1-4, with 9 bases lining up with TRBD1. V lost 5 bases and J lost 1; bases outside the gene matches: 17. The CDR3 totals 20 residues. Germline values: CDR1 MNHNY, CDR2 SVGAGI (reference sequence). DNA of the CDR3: TGTGCCAGCAGTCATACAGGGGGCGGACTCCCGTTTCAAACTAATGAAAAACTGTTTTTT. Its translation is CASSHTGGGLPFQTNEKLFF.

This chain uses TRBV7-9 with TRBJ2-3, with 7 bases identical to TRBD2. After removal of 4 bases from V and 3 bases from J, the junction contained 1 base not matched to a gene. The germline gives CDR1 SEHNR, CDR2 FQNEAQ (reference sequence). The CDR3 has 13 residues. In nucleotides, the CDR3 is TGTGCCAGCAGCTGGGGACTAACAGATACGCAGTATTTT. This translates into CASSWGLTDTQYF.

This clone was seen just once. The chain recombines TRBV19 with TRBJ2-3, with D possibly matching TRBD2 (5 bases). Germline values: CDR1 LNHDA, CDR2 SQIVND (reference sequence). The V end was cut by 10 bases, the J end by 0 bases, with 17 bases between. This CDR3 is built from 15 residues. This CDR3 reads CATGVPEVSTDTQYF. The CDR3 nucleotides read TGTGCCACCGGGGTCCCCGAGGTTAGCACAGATACGCAGTATTTT.

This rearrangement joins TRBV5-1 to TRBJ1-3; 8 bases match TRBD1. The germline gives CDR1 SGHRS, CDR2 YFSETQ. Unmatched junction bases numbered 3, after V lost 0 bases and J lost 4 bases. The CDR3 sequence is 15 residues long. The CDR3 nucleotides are TGCGCCAGCAGCTTGGACAGGGGGATCGGAAACACCATATATTTT. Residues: CASSLDRGIGNTIYF.

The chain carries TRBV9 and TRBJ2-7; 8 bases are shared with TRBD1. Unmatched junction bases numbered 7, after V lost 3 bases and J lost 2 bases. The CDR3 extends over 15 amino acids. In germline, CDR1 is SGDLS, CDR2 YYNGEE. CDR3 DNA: TGTGCCAGCAGCGCAGCGGACAGGGAAACCTACGAGCAGTACTTC. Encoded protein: CASSAADRETYEQYF.